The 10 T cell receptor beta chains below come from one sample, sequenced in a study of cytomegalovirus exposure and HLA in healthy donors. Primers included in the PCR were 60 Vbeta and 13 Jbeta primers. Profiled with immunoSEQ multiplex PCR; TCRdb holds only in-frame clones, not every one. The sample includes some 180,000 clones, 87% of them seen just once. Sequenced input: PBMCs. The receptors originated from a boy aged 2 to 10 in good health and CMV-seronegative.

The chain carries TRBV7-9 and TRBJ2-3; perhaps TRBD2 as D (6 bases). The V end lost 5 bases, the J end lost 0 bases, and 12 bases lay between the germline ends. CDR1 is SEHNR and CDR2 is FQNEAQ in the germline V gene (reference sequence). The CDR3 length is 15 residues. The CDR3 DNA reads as TGTGCCAGCAGCCCTCGGGGGACTAGCACAGATACGCAGTATTTT. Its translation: CASSPRGTSTDTQYF.

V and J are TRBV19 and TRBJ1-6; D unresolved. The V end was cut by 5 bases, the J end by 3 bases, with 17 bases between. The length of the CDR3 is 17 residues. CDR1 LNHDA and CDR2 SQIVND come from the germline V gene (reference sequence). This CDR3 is CASSDVPGFVYNSPLHF. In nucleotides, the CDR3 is TGTGCCAGTAGTGACGTGCCGGGATTCGTCTATAATTCACCCCTCCACTTT.

The CDR3 nucleotides read TGTGCCAGCAGCCCCACTGACAGGGGAGGAAGCTACGAGCAGTACTTC. Translated: CASSPTDRGGSYEQYF. The chain links TRBV5-7 to TRBJ2-7; 8 positions match TRBD1. TRBV5-7 is filed as an ORF, its function uncertain. V lost 4 bases, J lost 3 bases, and 12 bases stayed unmatched. The CDR3 is 16 amino acids.

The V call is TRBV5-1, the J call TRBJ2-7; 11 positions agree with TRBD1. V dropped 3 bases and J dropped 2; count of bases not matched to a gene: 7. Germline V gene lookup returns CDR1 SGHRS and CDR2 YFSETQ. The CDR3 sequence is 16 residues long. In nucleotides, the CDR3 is TGCGCCAGCAGCTCAGGGGACAGGGGGGTTCCCTACGAGCAGTACTTC. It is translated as CASSSGDRGVPYEQYF. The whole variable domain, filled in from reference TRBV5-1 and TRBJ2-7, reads KAGVTQTPRYLIKTRGQQVTLSCSPISGHRSVSWYQQTPGQGLQFLFEYFSETQRNKGNFPGRFSGRQFSNSRSEMNVSTLELGDSALYLCASSSGDRGVPYEQYFGPGTRLTVT.

This chain's CDR3 is CASSDLMTSQALYEQYF. In DNA form, the CDR3 reads TGTGCCAGCAGTGACTTAATGACTAGCCAGGCGCTCTACGAGCAGTACTTC. The chain combines TRBV6-4 with TRBJ2-7, with 7 bases lining up with TRBD2. Trimming at V came to 1 base and at J to 3 bases, leaving 12 bases not matched to a gene. The CDR3 has 17 amino acids. CDR1 is MRHNA and CDR2 is SNTAGT in the germline V gene.

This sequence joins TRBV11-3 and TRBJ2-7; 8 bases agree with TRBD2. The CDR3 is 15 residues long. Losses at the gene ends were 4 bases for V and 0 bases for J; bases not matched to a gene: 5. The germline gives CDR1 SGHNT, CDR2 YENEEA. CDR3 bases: TGTGCCAGCAGCTCGAGAGCGGGAGCCTCCTACGAGCAGTACTTC. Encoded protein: CASSSRAGASYEQYF.

Here the CDR3 reads CASSLETGFTEAFF. The CDR3 region has the DNA TGCGCCAGCAGCTTGGAGACAGGGTTCACTGAAGCTTTCTTT. The rearrangement joins TRBV5-1 to TRBJ1-1, with 7 nucleotides matching TRBD1. This CDR3 region has 14 residues. From germline, CDR1 is SGHRS and CDR2 YFSETQ. V lost 0 bases, J lost 4 bases, and 3 bases stayed unmatched.

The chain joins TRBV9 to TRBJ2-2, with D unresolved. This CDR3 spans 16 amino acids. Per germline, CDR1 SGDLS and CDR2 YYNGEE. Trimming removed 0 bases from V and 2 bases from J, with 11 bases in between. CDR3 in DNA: TGTGCCAGCAGCGTAGTACCTAAAATTAACACCGGGGAGCTGTTTTTT. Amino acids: CASSVVPKINTGELFF.

CDR3 amino acids: CASSAKDRDEQYF. In DNA form, the CDR3 reads TGTGCCAGCAGCGCCAAGGACAGGGACGAGCAGTACTTC. The chain carries TRBV5-4 and TRBJ2-7, with 8 bases identical to TRBD1. From germline, CDR1 is SGHNT and CDR2 YYREEE (reference sequence). The CDR3 runs to 13 residues. V lost 4 bases to trimming and J lost 5 bases; unmatched junction nucleotides: 5.

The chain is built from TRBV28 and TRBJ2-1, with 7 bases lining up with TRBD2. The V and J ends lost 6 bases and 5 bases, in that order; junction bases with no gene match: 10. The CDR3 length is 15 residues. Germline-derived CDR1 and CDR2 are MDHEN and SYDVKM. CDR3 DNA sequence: TGTGCCAGCAGGTTCGGGGGGTCTTCCCACAATGAGCAGTTCTTC. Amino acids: CASRFGGSSHNEQFF. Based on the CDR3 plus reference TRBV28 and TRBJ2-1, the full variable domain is DVKVTQSSRYLVKRTGEKVFLECVQDMDHENMFWYRQDPGLGLRLIYFSYDVKMKEKGDIPEGYSVSREKKERFSLILESASTNQTSMYLCASRFGGSSHNEQFFGPGTRLTVL.